The rows below give T cell receptor beta chains drawn from one sample of a study of blood T cell repertoires in COVID-19. Using immunoSEQ multiplex PCR, the repertoire was profiled, and TCRdb retains in-frame clones only, with some absent. Altogether nearly 90,000 clones are present, over 75% being singletons, with the ten largest covering around 10%. Material: peripheral blood. The receptor source for this set is an elderly man with acute or convalescent COVID-19. CDR3s include the opening cysteine and the closing phenylalanine or tryptophan. D genes are given only for firm matches. Not all rows give a size; the values are once, few, many and, for expanded clones, a class.

J gene,D gene,clone size,V gene,CDR3 protein,CDR3 DNA
TRBJ1-4,-,-,TRBV6-5,CASSRTRFEKLFF,TGTGCCAGCAGTAGGACACGGTTCGAAAAACTGTTTTTT
TRBJ2-7,TRBD2,once,TRBV2,CASRAGLAISYEQYF,TGTGCCAGCAGGGCGGGACTAGCTATCTCCTACGAGCAGTACTTC
TRBJ1-2,TRBD1,-,TRBV11-2,CASSSTGSYGYTF,TGTGCCAGCAGCTCGACAGGGAGCTATGGCTACACCTTC
TRBJ2-1,TRBD2,once,TRBV7-7,CASSPGRLAGVEEQFF,TGTGCTAGCAGCCCCGGTAGATTGGCGGGAGTTGAGGAGCAGTTCTTC
TRBJ1-1,TRBD1,-,TRBV9,CASSTGQGRNTEAFF,TGTGCCAGCAGCACGGGACAGGGGAGGAACACTGAAGCTTTCTTT
TRBJ2-3,TRBD1,-,TRBV4-1,CASSQVLGGQLDTQYF,TGCGCCAGCAGCCAAGTATTAGGGGGACAGCTAGATACGCAGTATTTT
TRBJ2-7,TRBD1,-,TRBV7-2,CASSLYSLGQGAGEQYF,TGTGCCAGCAGCTTATACAGTTTGGGACAGGGGGCTGGTGAGCAGTACTTC
TRBJ2-1,-,-,TRBV20-1,CSASEVRGYEQFF,TGCAGTGCTAGTGAGGTCAGGGGCTATGAGCAGTTCTTC
TRBJ2-1,TRBD2,-,TRBV6-2/TRBV6-3,CASSYPTSGPLGDEQFF,TGTGCCAGCAGTTACCCCACTAGCGGGCCCCTCGGGGATGAGCAGTTCTTC
TRBJ2-1,-,-,TRBV9,CASSVVGGLHSDEQFF,TGTGCCAGCAGCGTAGTTGGTGGACTACATTCTGATGAGCAGTTCTTC
TRBJ2-7,TRBD1,-,TRBV7-8,CASSTWDSYEQYF,TGTGCCAGCAGCACCTGGGACAGCTACGAGCAGTACTTC
TRBJ2-3,-,few,TRBV4-3,CASSHTGADTQYF,TGCGCCAGCAGCCATACCGGTGCAGATACGCAGTATTTT
TRBJ2-7,TRBD1,-,TRBV19,CASSTFGQGRPYEQYF,TGTGCCAGTAGTACCTTCGGACAGGGGAGGCCCTACGAGCAGTACTTC
TRBJ2-7,TRBD2,-,TRBV5-8,CASSLLAGGPEQYF,TGTGCCAGCAGCTTGTTAGCGGGGGGTCCCGAGCAGTACTTC
TRBJ1-1,-,-,TRBV18,CASSQSETRGRTEAFF,TGTGCCAGCTCCCAATCGGAGACACGGGGGAGGACTGAAGCTTTCTTT
TRBJ2-3,TRBD2,-,TRBV9,CASSVAPAGGRGTDTQYF,TGTGCCAGCAGCGTCGCCCCCGCGGGGGGCCGCGGCACAGATACGCAGTATTTT
TRBJ1-3,-,once,TRBV18,CASSPSQVLSGNTIYF,TGTGCCAGCTCACCGTCACAGGTTCTCTCTGGAAACACCATATATTTT
TRBJ1-5,TRBD1,-,TRBV18,CASSPGQGIQPQHF,TGTGCCAGCTCACCGGGACAGGGGATTCAGCCCCAGCATTTT
TRBJ1-2,-,-,TRBV2,CASTAPGGPYGYTF,TGTGCCAGCACCGCCCCAGGTGGGCCCTATGGCTACACCTTC
TRBJ1-2,-,-,TRBV14,CASSQDGPGYYGYTF,TGTGCCAGCAGCCAAGATGGTCCGGGATACTATGGCTACACCTTC
TRBJ1-1,-,-,TRBV5-6,CASSRRTAHTEAFF,TGTGCCAGCAGCCGTAGGACAGCCCACACTGAAGCTTTCTTT
TRBJ2-7,-,once,TRBV2,CASSVQSNEQYF,TGTGCCAGCAGTGTCCAGTCGAACGAGCAGTACTTC
TRBJ2-5,-,once,TRBV10-3,CATRGGEKETQYF,TGTGCCACAAGGGGGGGCGAAAAAGAGACCCAGTACTTC
TRBJ2-3,-,-,TRBV7-9,CASSLSGRQYF,TGTGCCAGCAGCCTAAGCGGCCGGCAGTATTTT
TRBJ1-4,TRBD1,-,TRBV29-1,CSVETGIDEKLFF,TGCAGCGTTGAGACAGGGATAGATGAAAAACTGTTTTTT
TRBJ1-4,-,-,TRBV5-1,CASSLERVNEKLFF,TGCGCCAGCAGCTTGGAGAGAGTTAATGAAAAACTGTTTTTT
TRBJ1-3,TRBD1,-,TRBV5-4,CASRAGTDSGNTIYF,TGTGCCAGCAGAGCCGGGACAGACTCTGGAAACACCATATATTTT
TRBJ2-3,TRBD1,-,TRBV5-1,CASIPGQGTDTQYF,TGCGCCAGCATTCCGGGACAGGGCACAGATACGCAGTATTTT
TRBJ1-5,-,-,TRBV2,CASRGGLQPQHF,TGTGCCAGCAGGGGGGGGTTGCAGCCCCAGCATTTT
TRBJ1-5,-,-,TRBV6-2/TRBV6-3,CASSYAGNQPQHF,TGTGCCAGCAGTTATGCCGGGAATCAGCCCCAGCATTTT
TRBJ2-7,TRBD1,-,TRBV5-6,CASSLTTGGKSEQYF,TGTGCCAGCAGCTTGACGACAGGGGGTAAATCCGAGCAGTACTTC
TRBJ2-1,TRBD1,-,TRBV27,CASSFRDSNDEQFF,TGTGCCAGCAGTTTCCGGGACAGCAACGATGAGCAGTTCTTC
TRBJ2-1,TRBD1,-,TRBV5-4,CASSLPGGNGNEQFF,TGTGCCAGCAGCTTGCCAGGGGGCAACGGGAATGAGCAGTTCTTC
TRBJ2-1,TRBD1,-,TRBV7-2,CASSLGRGPYEQFF,TGTGCCAGCAGCTTAGGCAGGGGGCCTTATGAGCAGTTCTTC
TRBJ2-2,-,-,TRBV4-2,CASSPGVGTTTGELFF,TGTGCCAGCAGCCCCGGCGTCGGGACAACCACCGGGGAGCTGTTTTTT
TRBJ2-1,TRBD1,-,TRBV29-1,CSVKGTGTSNEQFF,TGCAGCGTGAAAGGGACAGGGACCTCTAATGAGCAGTTCTTC
TRBJ2-7,-,-,TRBV6-5,CARDPGVASAYEQYF,TGTGCCAGGGACCCAGGGGTAGCGAGTGCCTACGAGCAGTACTTC
TRBJ1-6,-,few,TRBV24-1,CATSESQPNSPLHF,TGTGCCACCAGTGAATCACAGCCTAATTCACCCCTCCACTTT
TRBJ2-3,TRBD2,-,TRBV6-6,CASSRTSADTQYF,TGTGCCAGCAGTCGGACTAGCGCAGATACGCAGTATTTT
TRBJ2-1,-,-,TRBV6-4,CASSELPSSYNEQFF,TGTGCCAGCAGTGAACTTCCTAGCTCCTACAATGAGCAGTTCTTC
TRBJ2-3,-,-,TRBV7-2,CASSLPQGLGTDTQYF,TGTGCCAGCAGCCTACCCCAGGGTTTGGGCACAGATACGCAGTATTTT
TRBJ1-1,TRBD1,-,TRBV5-1,CASSFGQGEAFF,TGCGCCAGCAGCTTCGGACAGGGTGAAGCTTTCTTT
TRBJ2-7,TRBD1,once,TRBV6-1,CASKETGYEQYF,TGTGCCAGCAAGGAGACAGGGTACGAGCAGTACTTC
TRBJ1-4,-,-,TRBV15,CATSRGGGATNEKLFF,TGTGCCACCAGTCGCGGGGGGGGAGCAACTAATGAAAAACTGTTTTTT
TRBJ1-2,-,-,TRBV6-5,CASIGGAGAHGYTF,TGTGCCAGCATTGGGGGGGCAGGGGCCCATGGCTACACCTTC
TRBJ2-7,TRBD1,-,TRBV29-1,CSAQTGSGYEQYF,TGCAGCGCCCAGACAGGGTCCGGGTACGAGCAGTACTTC
TRBJ1-1,TRBD1,once,TRBV15,CATSRDNRGEAFF,TGTGCCACCAGCAGAGATAACAGGGGTGAAGCTTTCTTT